This TCR beta chain appears in the sequencing data of a study of shared clonotypes between healthy human individuals (dated by TCRdb to 2020 to 2021). Broadly, across the study: The cohort comprised a couple of women and three men aged 18 to 49 years. The study deeply sequenced blood TCR repertoires of five healthy adults to estimate repertoire size and the extent of clonotype sharing between individuals. For each donor, CD4 naive and CD4 memory were each given three plates, CD8 naive was given two plates, and CD8 memory was given one plate. To increase sequencing depth and limit assay-specific biases, different laboratories used diverse techniques to prepare libraries and sequence TCR repertoires. Each donor's leukapheresis produced roughly between about 0.9 and 9.5 billion PBMCs.

Using the deep immunoSEQ assay, multiplex PCR amplified TCR CDR3 regions from genomic DNA. For each cell subset, the extracted genomic DNA was distributed evenly across all wells of several immunoSEQ 96-well plates, and each plate served as one replicate. Each replicate PCR for sorted subsets received around 0.2 ug genomic DNA, equal to around 32,000 T cell genomes. Purified libraries were quantified with a Qubit 3.0 fluorometer, sized on a Bioanalyzer 2100, and re-quantified with the KAPA Library Quantification kit. Every immunoSEQ 96-well plate was sequenced on a dedicated single-read 150-cycle Illumina NextSeq 550 flow cell. For the original study's pipeline: The immunoSEQ output contained only junctional sequences without quality scores, so filtering could not match that applied to full-length reads. To assign V/J genes and CDR3, sequences were annotated using PyIR, a Python wrapper for IgBLAST v1.9, with IMGT germline references. Any read was removed if the V/J assignment was weak (E-value above 1e-6), the CDR3 was missing, or the read contained stop codons, out-of-frame junctions, or ambiguous translated residues. V3J clonotypes were defined as sequences sharing the same inferred V gene, J gene, and CDR3 amino acid sequence. To compute the percentage overlap between repertoires, the number of shared unique clonotypes was divided by the size of the smaller repertoire. Three approaches were used to assess repertoire richness: RTK rarefaction, the Chao1 estimator, and Recon v2.1 estimates of unobserved clonotypes. OLGA was used to compute generation probabilities for all TCRbeta clonotypes that the gDNA method yielded from a handful of donors. TCRdb mirrors the immuneACCESS table, restricted to in-frame sequences. Some clones are absent from its copies; in checked studies, under half trace to an unresolved V gene, and the reason for the others is unknown. Clone size and the V and J calls come from that table; the DNA yielded D and trimming. Present in this sample are about 800,000 clones, 90% to 98% of which were seen just once. The ten largest clones take up less than 0.3% of the sample.

For the CD8 naive samples, CD45RO-negative cells were positively selected for CCR7, yielding a CD45RA+CCR7+ population from which TemRA cells were excluded. The donors were healthy, HIV-negative adults who had no recently reported acute infections or vaccinations. All donors were Caucasian adults living in Nashville, Tennessee, USA. After blood collection by leukapheresis, PBMCs were isolated using Ficoll-Histopaque density gradient centrifugation and then cryopreserved in the vapor phase of liquid nitrogen. Purity and quantity of every magnetically sorted T cell population were checked by analytical flow cytometry. From each sorted fraction, genomic DNA was isolated and quantified by UV absorbance on a Nanodrop 2000c. The paper as a whole reports these results and caveats: Larger estimated clonotype richness was generally found for naive subsets than for memory subsets. Incomplete sequencing was indicated by rarefaction of sorted-subset datasets, despite the large sequencing depth. Sampling was limited to blood, and TCR repertoires in tissue likely differ from TCR repertoires in blood. Compared with non-shared clonotypes, clonotypes shared by all four sorted-subset donors had higher generation probabilities. Pairwise subsampling led to the expectation that sequencing depth would affect the degree of clonotype sharing among donors. The small number of donors limited the genetic and exposure-history diversity represented. Sharing across a handful of donors was observed for around 5% of naive CD4, under 4% of naive CD8, 2% to 2.5% of memory CD4, and about 0.4% of memory CD8 clonotypes.

Taken from cysteine to phenylalanine, the CDR3 has 16 residues. Only the CDR3 DNA stays, 48 bases, in frame from base 1. In the germline V gene (reference sequence), CDR1 corresponds to SEHNR and CDR2 to FQNEAQ. V is clipped by 1 base and J by 1 base, and the sequence between their germline boundaries is 14 bases long. This clone came up a few times. Its recognized antigen is unknown. Base qualities are not provided; no much larger clone lies one nucleotide away. This chain joins TRBV7-9 to TRBJ2-7; TRBD2 is perhaps the D gene, given 6 matching bases. The sequence was obtained from a man in his thirties or forties in good health. The specimen sequenced was naive CD8+ T cells sorted from blood. This specimen's cell subset or site label, interpreted: CD45RA+CCR7+. This receptor carries the CDR3 CASSLDRKLASYEQYF. The nucleotide sequence is given as TGTGCCAGCAGCTTAGATCGGAAACTAGCATCCTACGAGCAGTACTTC.